These 30 T cell receptor beta chains were sequenced from one sample in a study of cytomegalovirus exposure and HLA in healthy donors. PCR involved 60 Vbeta and 13 Jbeta primers. Repertoires were generated with immunoSEQ multiplex PCR, while TCRdb's copy carries only in-frame clones and drops some. Of roughly 49,000 clones listed, more than 60% were seen once; the top ten hold 2.5% to 3%. Sequencing used PBMCs. These TCRs come from a woman aged 40 to 49 in good health and CMV-seropositive.

Only a few counts were recorded for this clone. This sequence joins TRBV7-2 and TRBJ1-4; D may be TRBD1 (6 bases). The CDR3 covers 15 residues. With 5 bases removed from V and 5 bases from J, the gap between germline ends came to 15 bases. The germline CDR1 and CDR2 sequences are SGHTA and FQGNSA. The CDR3 DNA is TGTGCCAGCAGCCCGGGACAAAGGACAAATGAAAAACTGTTTTTT. Protein: CASSPGQRTNEKLFF.

The CDR3 region is CASSPPGQDYEQYF. The CDR3 DNA is TGTGCCAGCAGCCCCCCGGGACAGGACTACGAGCAGTACTTC. This chain joins TRBV11-2 and TRBJ2-7; TRBD1 matches 8 bases. Germline V gene lookup returns CDR1 SGHAT and CDR2 FQNNGV. The CDR3 contains 14 residues. V lost 5 bases, J lost 3 bases, and 6 bases stayed unmatched.

To note about this clone: A read error may produce the germline difference seen at one junction end. This chain links TRBV6-1 with TRBJ2-1; 7 bases align to TRBD1. Per the germline V gene, CDR1 is MNHNS and CDR2 is SASEGT. The CDR3 runs 12 residues. The CDR3 loop reads CASSEDRDEQFF. In DNA form, the CDR3 reads TGTGCCAGCAGCGAAGACAGGGATGAGCAGTTCTTC.

The rearrangement uses TRBV5-8 and TRBJ2-7; D is perhaps TRBD1 (5 bases). Germline-derived CDR1 and CDR2 are SGHTS and YDEGEE. This CDR3 has 16 amino acids. V lost 4 bases and J lost 3, with 20 bases in between. In DNA, the CDR3 is TGTGCCAGCAGCCCAGATGACAGAAAAAACTACTACGAGCAGTACTTC. Protein: CASSPDDRKNYYEQYF.

The chain is built from TRBV7-2 and TRBJ2-1; 13 bases align to TRBD2. The trim removed 2 bases at V and 8 bases at J, leaving 3 bases unmatched. Looked up from germline, CDR1 is SGHTA and CDR2 is FQGNSA. CDR3 length equals 15 residues. CDR3 nucleotide sequence: TGTGCCAGCAGCTTAACTAGCGGGGGGGCGGATGAGCAGTTCTTC. Its translation is CASSLTSGGADEQFF.

J is TRBJ1-1 and V is TRBV11-1, with 10 nucleotides matching TRBD1. This CDR3 has 17 amino acids. Germline V gene lookup returns CDR1 SGHAT and CDR2 FQDESV (reference sequence). V was clipped by 5 bases and J by 5 bases; unmatched bases: 14. The CDR3 loop reads CASSRTGGRRGSTEAFF. For the CDR3, the DNA is TGTGCCAGCAGCCGGACAGGGGGGCGTAGGGGAAGTACTGAAGCTTTCTTT.

Note on this clone: A read error may produce the germline difference seen at one junction end. This chain joins TRBV5-1 and TRBJ2-3; 9 positions agree with TRBD2. This CDR3 contains 16 residues. Looked up from germline, CDR1 is SGHRS and CDR2 is YFSETQ. The CDR3 loop reads CASTLGRGGITDTQYF. Here the CDR3 DNA reads TGCGCCAGCACCTTGGGGCGGGGGGGCATCACAGATACGCAGTATTTT.

V gene TRBV7-2 combines with J gene TRBJ2-5, with a weak D call TRBD1 (5 bases). CDR1 and CDR2 from the germline V gene are SGHTA and FQGNSA. This CDR3 has 15 amino acids. With 1 base removed from V and 1 base from J, the gap between germline ends came to 10 bases. The CDR3 loop is CASSLGWGGQETQYF. The CDR3 DNA follows: TGTGCCAGCAGCTTAGGCTGGGGCGGCCAAGAGACCCAGTACTTC.

For this clone: Different DNA sequences within this sample yield the same CDR3. CDR3 DNA: TGTGCCAGCAGCCTCTCCCGGACAGATACGCAGTATTTT. Its protein is CASSLSRTDTQYF. The V and J genes are TRBV9 and TRBJ2-3; no definite D call. V lost 4 bases to trimming and J lost 3 bases, with 9 bases between them. Per germline, CDR1 SGDLS and CDR2 YYNGEE. This CDR3 contains 13 residues.

J is TRBJ2-2 and V is TRBV11-2; tentative D call: TRBD1 (6 bases). Germline V CDR1 and CDR2: SGHAT, FQNNGV. The length of the CDR3 is 14 residues. The germline V and J ends were trimmed by 5 bases and 5 bases, with 12 bases remaining between them. In DNA form, the CDR3 reads TGTGCCAGCAGCAATCAACAGGGTACCGGGGAGCTGTTTTTT. Amino acid sequence: CASSNQQGTGELFF.

The CDR3 spells CASSLRPIRAPTGELFF. The CDR3 DNA reads TGTGCCAGCAGCTTAAGGCCGATCAGGGCGCCAACCGGGGAGCTGTTTTTT. The chain recombines TRBV13 with TRBJ2-2, with D possibly being TRBD1 (5 bases). The CDR3 is 17 amino acids. Trimming cost V 2 bases and J 5 bases, with 18 bases left between them. Germline V gene data show CDR1 as PRHDT and CDR2 as FYEKMQ (reference sequence).

J is TRBJ1-1 and V is TRBV5-1; tentative D call: TRBD1 (5 bases). V shed 2 bases and J shed 4 bases, with 9 bases lying between them. The CDR3 is 13 amino acids. Looked up from germline, CDR1 is SGHRS and CDR2 is YFSETQ. The CDR3 reads CASSLGDRTEAFF. The CDR3 DNA reads as TGCGCCAGCAGCTTAGGGGATCGCACTGAAGCTTTCTTT.

The chain combines TRBV7-2 with TRBJ2-3; tentative D call: TRBD2 (5 bases). Germline-derived CDR1 and CDR2 are SGHTA and FQGNSA. The germline V and J ends were trimmed by 7 bases and 1 base, with 12 bases remaining between them. The CDR3 length is 14 residues. The CDR3 coding sequence is TGTGCCAGCACCTCGGTGGGAGGCACAGATACGCAGTATTTT. Its translation: CASTSVGGTDTQYF.

This clone was seen a few times. The chain couples TRBV10-2 to TRBJ1-5, with a tentative D call TRBD1 (5 bases). The CDR3 length is 15 residues. Trimming removed 2 bases from V and 4 bases from J, with 12 bases in between. CDR1 and CDR2 (germline): WSHSY, SAAADI. CDR3 in amino acids: CASSEGGGGNQPQHF. The CDR3 coding sequence is TGCGCCAGCAGTGAGGGCGGGGGTGGGAATCAGCCCCAGCATTTT.

The rearrangement uses TRBV6-5 and TRBJ1-1; 9 bases are a match to TRBD1. This CDR3 region has 15 residues. Unmatched junction bases numbered 10, after V lost 5 bases and J lost 6 bases. Germline lookup yields CDR1 MNHEY and CDR2 SVGAGI. The CDR3 DNA reads TGTGCCAGCAGTATTACCGGGACAGGGTATTCTGAAGCTTTCTTT. It encodes CASSITGTGYSEAFF.

The chain recombines TRBV2 with TRBJ1-5, with 10 bases fitting TRBD1. CDR3 length: 14 amino acids. V was pared by 7 bases and J by 4 bases, with 4 bases of the junction left unmatched. CDR1 and CDR2 from the germline V gene are SNHLY and FYNNEI. The CDR3 sequence is CASIRDRGNQPQHF. Here the CDR3 DNA reads TGTGCCAGCATCCGGGACAGGGGAAATCAGCCCCAGCATTTT.

V and J are TRBV6-5 and TRBJ1-1, with D possibly matching TRBD1 (6 bases). CDR3 size: 13 residues. The ends were cut back, 5 bases at V and 6 bases at J, with 13 bases in the middle. CDR1 is MNHEY, CDR2 SVGAGI, per germline. CDR3 coding DNA: TGTGCCAGCAGTCGAGACAGGCCCCCTGAAGCTTTCTTT. Translating gives CASSRDRPPEAFF.

This clone was observed a handful of times. The genes are TRBV9 and TRBJ1-2; no clear D gene. V was trimmed by 0 bases and J by 8 bases, leaving 14 bases between them. The CDR3 runs 14 residues. Looked up from germline, CDR1 is SGDLS and CDR2 is YYNGEE. The CDR3 DNA follows: TGTGCCAGCAGCGTAGCTGTAAACACGCCAGGCTACACCTTC. This translates into CASSVAVNTPGYTF.

The chain employs TRBV29-1 and TRBJ1-4; maybe TRBD1 (5 bases). The CDR3 has 12 amino acids. Germline V gene sequence: CDR1 SQVTM, CDR2 ANQGSEA. The germline V and J ends were trimmed by 4 bases and 8 bases, with 11 bases remaining between them. CDR3 DNA sequence: TGCAGCGTTGGACAGACCGACGAAAAACTGTTTTTT. Translated: CSVGQTDEKLFF.

This sequence joins TRBV4-2 and TRBJ2-2, with 8 positions matching TRBD2. CDR1 LGHNA and CDR2 YNFKEQ come from the germline V gene. The CDR3 totals 17 residues. After removal of 0 bases from V and 7 bases from J, the junction contained 10 bases not matched to a gene. CDR3 bases: TGTGCCAGCAGCCAAGATAACCGGCTAGCGGGCAGCGGGGAGCTGTTTTTT. This codes for CASSQDNRLAGSGELFF.

V and J are TRBV7-2 and TRBJ1-4; maybe TRBD1 (5 bases). The germline gives CDR1 SGHTA, CDR2 FQGNSA. V lost 5 bases and J lost 8, with 18 bases in between. This CDR3 spans 15 amino acids. The DNA for the CDR3 is TGTGCCAGCAGCCCCGGACACCCAGGAGGGGAAAAACTGTTTTTT. Translating it yields CASSPGHPGGEKLFF.

This chain links TRBV6-6 with TRBJ1-1; the D is unclear. Germline V gene sequence: CDR1 MNHNY, CDR2 SVGAGI (reference sequence). Trimming pared 6 bases from V and 9 bases from J, leaving 14 bases between. The CDR3 consists of 12 residues. The CDR3 reads CASSKSPVQAFF. DNA for the CDR3: TGTGCCAGCAGCAAGAGCCCGGTACAAGCTTTCTTT.

The chain links TRBV5-1 to TRBJ2-5, with TRBD1 matching over 10 bases. V lost 4 bases to trimming and J lost 0 bases; unmatched junction nucleotides: 6. Germline V gives CDR1 SGHRS, CDR2 YFSETQ. This CDR3 is 16 amino acids long. The chain's CDR3 is CASSPTGGSHQETQYF. The DNA of the CDR3 is TGCGCCAGCAGCCCGACAGGGGGCAGTCACCAAGAGACCCAGTACTTC.

In this sample, this clone turned up once. The chain recombines TRBV10-2 with TRBJ2-5, with 10 bases identical to TRBD1. Germline assignment: CDR1 WSHSY and CDR2 SAAADI. The CDR3 has 13 residues. V was pared by 8 bases and J by 5 bases, with 5 bases of the junction left unmatched. In DNA, the CDR3 is TGCGCCAGCGGACGGGACAGGGGTGAGACCCAGTACTTC. This gives the protein CASGRDRGETQYF.

The V gene is TRBV29-1, the J gene TRBJ1-1; 8 bases match TRBD1. CDR3 length: 15 amino acids. CDR1 and CDR2 (germline): SQVTM, ANQGSEA. J lost 10 bases, V lost 6 bases, and 19 bases had no gene match. The DNA for the CDR3 is TGCAGCGTGCATAGACAGGGGAGGTTTCAATCGGTAGCTTTCTTT. It codes for CSVHRQGRFQSVAFF.

V usage is TRBV19 and J usage is TRBJ1-6, with D possibly matching TRBD1 (6 bases). Trimming cost V 2 bases and J 8 bases, with 10 bases left between them. This CDR3 contains 14 residues. The germline CDR1 and CDR2 sequences are LNHDA and SQIVND (reference sequence). The CDR3 here is CASSIQGSYSPLHF. CDR3 DNA: TGTGCCAGTAGTATACAGGGGTCGTATTCACCCCTCCACTTT.

V is TRBV2 and J is TRBJ2-2; 8 bases align to TRBD2. The germline V gene has CDR1 SNHLY and CDR2 FYNNEI. The CDR3 sequence is 16 residues long. Unmatched junction bases numbered 11, after V lost 7 bases and J lost 4 bases. CDR3 amino acids: CASNPSGGSSTGELFF. CDR3 coding DNA: TGTGCCAGCAATCCCAGCGGGGGATCGAGCACCGGGGAGCTGTTTTTT.

CDR3 DNA sequence: TGTGCCAGCAGTTTAGCCAGGCCGAACACCGGGGAGCTGTTTTTT. Amino acid sequence: CASSLARPNTGELFF. The chain uses TRBV28 and TRBJ2-2; the D is unclear. V was clipped by 2 bases and J by 0 bases, with 7 bases between them. Germline-derived CDR1 and CDR2 are MDHEN and SYDVKM. The CDR3 has 15 residues.

This chain connects TRBV6-1 to TRBJ1-3; D ambiguous. The germline CDR1 and CDR2 sequences are MNHNS and SASEGT. The CDR3 covers 15 residues. V was shortened by 10 bases and J by 0 bases, with 16 bases between the two germline ends. DNA for the CDR3: TGTGCCACCCGAACCCGGGGTTTCTCTGGAAACACCATATATTTT. Amino acid sequence: CATRTRGFSGNTIYF.

The rearrangement links TRBV19 to TRBJ1-2, with D hard to call. The CDR3 totals 13 residues. Germline values: CDR1 LNHDA, CDR2 SQIVND (reference sequence). Trimming left V 3 bases short and J 8 bases short, with 13 bases between. This CDR3 is CASSMGGREGYTF. The CDR3 nucleotides read TGTGCCAGTAGTATGGGAGGGAGGGAAGGCTACACCTTC.